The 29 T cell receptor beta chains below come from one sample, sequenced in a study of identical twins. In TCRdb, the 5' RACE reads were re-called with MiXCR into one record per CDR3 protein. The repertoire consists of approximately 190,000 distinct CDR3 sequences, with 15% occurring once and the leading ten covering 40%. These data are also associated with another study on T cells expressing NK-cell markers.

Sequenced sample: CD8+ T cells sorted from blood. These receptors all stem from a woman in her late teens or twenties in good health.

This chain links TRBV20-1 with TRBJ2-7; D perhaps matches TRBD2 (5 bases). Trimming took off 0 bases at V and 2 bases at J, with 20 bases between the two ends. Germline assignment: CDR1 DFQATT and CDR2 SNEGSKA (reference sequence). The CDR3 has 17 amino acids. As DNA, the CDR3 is TGCAGTGCTAGAGAATATTACGGCGGCGGGCGGACCTACGAGCAGTACTTC. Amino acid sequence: CSAREYYGGGRTYEQYF.

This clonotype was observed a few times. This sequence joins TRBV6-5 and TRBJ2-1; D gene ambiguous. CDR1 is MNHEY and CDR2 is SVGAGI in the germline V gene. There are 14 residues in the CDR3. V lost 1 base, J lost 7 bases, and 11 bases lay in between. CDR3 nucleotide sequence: TGTGCCAGCAGTTACTTCTCCCCAGCGAATGAGCAGTTCTTC. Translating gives CASSYFSPANEQFF.

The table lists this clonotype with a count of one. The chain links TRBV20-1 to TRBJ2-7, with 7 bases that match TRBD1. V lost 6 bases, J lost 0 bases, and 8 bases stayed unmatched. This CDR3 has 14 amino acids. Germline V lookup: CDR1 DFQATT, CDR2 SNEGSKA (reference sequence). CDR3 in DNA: TGCAGTGCCCGGCCATGGGACAGCTCCTACGAGCAGTACTTC. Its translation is CSARPWDSSYEQYF.

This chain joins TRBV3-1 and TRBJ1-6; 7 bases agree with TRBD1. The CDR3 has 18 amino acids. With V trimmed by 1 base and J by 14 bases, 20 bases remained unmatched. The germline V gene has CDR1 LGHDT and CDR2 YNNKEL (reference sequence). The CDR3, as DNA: TGTGCCAGCAGCCAAGTAGGGGACCCAGACAGGGTCCTAAAGACCCTCCACTTT. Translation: CASSQVGDPDRVLKTLHF. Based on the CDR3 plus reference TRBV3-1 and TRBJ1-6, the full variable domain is DTAVSQTPKYLVTQMGNDKSIKCEQNLGHDTMYWYKQDSKKFLKIMFSYNNKELIINETVPNRFSPKSPDKAHLNLHINSLELGDSAVYFCASSQVGDPDRVLKTLHFGNGTRLTVT.

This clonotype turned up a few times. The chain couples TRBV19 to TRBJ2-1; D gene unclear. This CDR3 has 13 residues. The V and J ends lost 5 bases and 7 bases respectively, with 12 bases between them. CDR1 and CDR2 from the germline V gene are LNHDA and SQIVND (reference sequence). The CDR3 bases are TGTGCCAGTAGTCCCTCATTTGCGAATGAGCAGTTCTTC. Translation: CASSPSFANEQFF.

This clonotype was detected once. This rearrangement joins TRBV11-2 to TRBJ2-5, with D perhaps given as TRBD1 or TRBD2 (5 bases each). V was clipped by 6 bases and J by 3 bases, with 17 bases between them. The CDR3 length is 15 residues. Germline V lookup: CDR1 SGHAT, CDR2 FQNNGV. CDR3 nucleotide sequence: TGTGCCAGCAGGCCCTTTGCGAGGGGAAAAGAGACCCAGTACTTC. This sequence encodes CASRPFARGKETQYF.

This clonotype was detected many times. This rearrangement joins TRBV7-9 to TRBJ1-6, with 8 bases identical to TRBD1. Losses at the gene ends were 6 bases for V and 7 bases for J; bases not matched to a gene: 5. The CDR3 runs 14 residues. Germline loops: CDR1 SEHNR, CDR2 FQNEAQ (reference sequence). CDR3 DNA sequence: TGTGCCAGCAGTAAAAGGACAGGGAATTCACCCCTCCACTTT. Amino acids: CASSKRTGNSPLHF.

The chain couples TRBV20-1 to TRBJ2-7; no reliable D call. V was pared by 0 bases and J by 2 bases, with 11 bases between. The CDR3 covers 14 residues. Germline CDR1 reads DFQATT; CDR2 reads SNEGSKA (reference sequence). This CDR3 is CSARDLGRTYEQYF. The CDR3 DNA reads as TGCAGTGCTAGAGATCTCGGCAGGACCTACGAGCAGTACTTC.

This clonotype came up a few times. The CDR3 is CASSQVEGEGSPLHF. DNA of the CDR3: TGCGCCAGCAGCCAAGTTGAGGGCGAGGGTTCACCCCTCCACTTT. The rearrangement joins TRBV4-3 to TRBJ1-6, with unresolved D. This CDR3 region has 15 residues. Germline V lookup: CDR1 LGHNA, CDR2 YSLEER. V was clipped by 1 base and J by 9 bases, with 13 bases between them.

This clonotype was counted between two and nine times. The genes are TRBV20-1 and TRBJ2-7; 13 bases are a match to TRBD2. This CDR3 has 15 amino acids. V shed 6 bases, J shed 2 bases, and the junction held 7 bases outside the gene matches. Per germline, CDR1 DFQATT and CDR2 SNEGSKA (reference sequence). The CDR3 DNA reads TGCAGTGCCGATCAACTAGCGGGAGGGCCCTACGAGCAGTACTTC. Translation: CSADQLAGGPYEQYF.

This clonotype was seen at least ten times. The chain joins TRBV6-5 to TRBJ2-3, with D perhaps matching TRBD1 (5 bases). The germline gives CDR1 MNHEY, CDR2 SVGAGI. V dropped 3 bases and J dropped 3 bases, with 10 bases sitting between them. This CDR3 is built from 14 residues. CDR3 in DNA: TGTGCCAGCAGTTATAGGGGTTCAACAGATACGCAGTATTTT. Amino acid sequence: CASSYRGSTDTQYF.

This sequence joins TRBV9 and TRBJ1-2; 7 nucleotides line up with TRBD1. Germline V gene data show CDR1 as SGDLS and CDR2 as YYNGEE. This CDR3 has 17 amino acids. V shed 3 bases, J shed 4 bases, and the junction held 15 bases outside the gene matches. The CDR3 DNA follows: TGTGCCAGCAGCGCTGGGTCCGACAGGGCTTTCATCTATGGCTACACCTTC. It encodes CASSAGSDRAFIYGYTF.

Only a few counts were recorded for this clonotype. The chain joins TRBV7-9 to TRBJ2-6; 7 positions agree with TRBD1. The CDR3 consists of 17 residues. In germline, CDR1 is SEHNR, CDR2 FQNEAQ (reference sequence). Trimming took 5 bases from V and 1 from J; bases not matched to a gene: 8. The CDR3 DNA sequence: TGTGCCAGCAGCGCTGGAACAGGGGTTTCTGGGGCCAACGTCCTGACTTTC. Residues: CASSAGTGVSGANVLTF.

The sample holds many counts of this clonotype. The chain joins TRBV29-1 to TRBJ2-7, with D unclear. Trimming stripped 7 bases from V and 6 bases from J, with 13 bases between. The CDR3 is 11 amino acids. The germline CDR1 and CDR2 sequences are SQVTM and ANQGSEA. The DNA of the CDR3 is TGCAGCGCAGTCCAGACGGCCGAGCAGTACTTC. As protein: CSAVQTAEQYF.

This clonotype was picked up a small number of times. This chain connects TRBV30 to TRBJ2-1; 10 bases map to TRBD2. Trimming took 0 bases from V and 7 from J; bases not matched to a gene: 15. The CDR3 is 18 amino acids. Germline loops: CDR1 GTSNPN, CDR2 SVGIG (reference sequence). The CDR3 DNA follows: TGTGCCTGGAGTGTACCCTACTCAGCGGGAGGGCCGGGGAATGAGCAGTTCTTC. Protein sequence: CAWSVPYSAGGPGNEQFF.

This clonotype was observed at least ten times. CDR3 DNA sequence: TGTGCCAGCTCTGGAAACACCATATATTTT. Encoded protein: CASSGNTIYF. The chain combines TRBV9 with TRBJ1-3; D uncertain. In germline, CDR1 is SGDLS, CDR2 YYNGEE. V lost 7 bases and J 1 base, leaving 0 bases between the germline ends. The CDR3 contains 10 residues.

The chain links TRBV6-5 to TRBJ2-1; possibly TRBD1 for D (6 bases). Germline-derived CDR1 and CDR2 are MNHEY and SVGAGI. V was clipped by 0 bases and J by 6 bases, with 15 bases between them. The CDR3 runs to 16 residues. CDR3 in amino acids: CASSYSGVLGANEQFF. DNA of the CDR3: TGTGCCAGCAGTTACTCGGGAGTTCTGGGGGCCAATGAGCAGTTCTTC.

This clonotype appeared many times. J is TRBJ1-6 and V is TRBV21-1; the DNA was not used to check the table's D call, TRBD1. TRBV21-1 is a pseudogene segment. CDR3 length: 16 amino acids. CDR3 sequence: CASSKGTGRENSPLHF. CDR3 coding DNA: TGTGCCAGCAGCAAAGGGACAGGTCGGGAGAATTCACCCCTCCACTTT.

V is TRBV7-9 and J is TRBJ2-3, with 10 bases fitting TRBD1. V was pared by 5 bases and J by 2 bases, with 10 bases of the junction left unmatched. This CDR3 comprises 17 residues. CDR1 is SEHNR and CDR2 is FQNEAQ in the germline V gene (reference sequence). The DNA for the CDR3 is TGTGCCAGCAGCGCGCTGACAGGGGGCTTGGACACAGATACGCAGTATTTT. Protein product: CASSALTGGLDTDTQYF. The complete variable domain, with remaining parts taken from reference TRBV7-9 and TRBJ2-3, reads DTGVSQNPRHKITKRGQNVTFRCDPISEHNRLYWYRQTLGQGPEFLTYFQNEAQLEKSRLLSDRFSAERPKGSFSTLEIQRTEQGDSAMYLCASSALTGGLDTDTQYFGPGTRLTVL.

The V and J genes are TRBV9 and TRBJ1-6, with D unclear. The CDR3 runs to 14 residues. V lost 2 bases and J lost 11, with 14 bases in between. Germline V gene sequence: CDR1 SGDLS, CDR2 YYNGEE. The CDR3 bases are TGTGCCAGCAGCGTTACGACCGGATCGGCACCCCTCCACTTT. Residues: CASSVTTGSAPLHF.

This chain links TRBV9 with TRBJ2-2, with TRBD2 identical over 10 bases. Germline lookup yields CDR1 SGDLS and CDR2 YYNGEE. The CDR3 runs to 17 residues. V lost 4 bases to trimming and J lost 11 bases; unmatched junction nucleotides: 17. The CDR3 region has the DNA TGTGCCAGCAGCATCACCCCCCTAGCGGGAGAAAAAAAAGAGCTGTTTTTT. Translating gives CASSITPLAGEKKELFF.

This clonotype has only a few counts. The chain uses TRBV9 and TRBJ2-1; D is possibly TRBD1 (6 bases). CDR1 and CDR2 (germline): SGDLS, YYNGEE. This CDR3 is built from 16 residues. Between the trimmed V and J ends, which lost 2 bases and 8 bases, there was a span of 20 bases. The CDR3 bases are TGTGCCAGCAGCGTTCGTCCCAGGGGAAGTTTTGATGAGCAGTTCTTC. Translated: CASSVRPRGSFDEQFF.

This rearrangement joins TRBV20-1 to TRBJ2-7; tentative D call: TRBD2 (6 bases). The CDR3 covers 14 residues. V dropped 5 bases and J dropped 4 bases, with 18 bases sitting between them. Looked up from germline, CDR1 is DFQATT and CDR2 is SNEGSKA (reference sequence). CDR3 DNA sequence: TGCAGTGCTGAACGCCGGGACTCACCGTACGAGCAGTACTTC. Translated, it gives CSAERRDSPYEQYF.

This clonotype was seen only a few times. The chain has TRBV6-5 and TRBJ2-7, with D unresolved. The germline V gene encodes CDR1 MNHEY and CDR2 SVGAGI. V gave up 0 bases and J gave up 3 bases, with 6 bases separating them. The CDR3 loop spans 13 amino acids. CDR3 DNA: TGTGCCAGCAGTTACTCGCAGAGCTACGAGCAGTACTTC. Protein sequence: CASSYSQSYEQYF.

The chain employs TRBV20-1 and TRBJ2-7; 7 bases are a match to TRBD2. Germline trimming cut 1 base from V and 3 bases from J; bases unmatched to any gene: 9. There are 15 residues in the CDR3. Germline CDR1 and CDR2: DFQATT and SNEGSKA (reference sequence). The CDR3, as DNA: TGCAGTGCTAGAGCCCTTATTACTAGCGACTACGAGCAGTACTTC. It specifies CSARALITSDYEQYF.

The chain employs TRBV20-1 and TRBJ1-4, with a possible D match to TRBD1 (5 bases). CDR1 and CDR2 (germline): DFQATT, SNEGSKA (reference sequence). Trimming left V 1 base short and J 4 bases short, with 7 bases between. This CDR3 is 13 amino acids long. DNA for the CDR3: TGCAGTGCTAGAGTACAGGATAATGAAAAACTGTTTTTT. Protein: CSARVQDNEKLFF.

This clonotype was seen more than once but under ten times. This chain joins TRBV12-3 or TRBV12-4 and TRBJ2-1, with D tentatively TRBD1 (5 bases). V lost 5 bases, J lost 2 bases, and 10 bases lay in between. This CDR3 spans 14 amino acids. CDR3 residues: CASSDGHTYNEQFF. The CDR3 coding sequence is TGTGCCAGCAGTGACGGACATACCTACAATGAGCAGTTCTTC.

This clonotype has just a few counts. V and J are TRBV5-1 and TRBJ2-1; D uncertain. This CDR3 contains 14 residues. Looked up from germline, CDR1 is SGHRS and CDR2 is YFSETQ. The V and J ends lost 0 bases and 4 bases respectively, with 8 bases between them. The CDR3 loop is CASSLDLTYNEQFF. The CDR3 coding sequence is TGCGCCAGCAGCTTGGATCTTACTTACAATGAGCAGTTCTTC.

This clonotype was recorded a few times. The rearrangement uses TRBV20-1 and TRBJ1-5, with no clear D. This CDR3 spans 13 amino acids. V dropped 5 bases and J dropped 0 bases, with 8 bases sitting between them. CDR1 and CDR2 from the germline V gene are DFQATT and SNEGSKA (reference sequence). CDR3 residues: CSAWEDSNQPQHF. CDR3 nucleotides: TGCAGTGCTTGGGAAGATAGCAATCAGCCCCAGCATTTT.